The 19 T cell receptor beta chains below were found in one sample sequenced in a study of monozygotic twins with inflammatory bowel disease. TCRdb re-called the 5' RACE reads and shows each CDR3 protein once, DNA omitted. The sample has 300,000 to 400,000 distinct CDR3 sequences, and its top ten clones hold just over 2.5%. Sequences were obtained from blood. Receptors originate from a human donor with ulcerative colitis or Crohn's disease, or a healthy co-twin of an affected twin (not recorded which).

This CDR3 is CSARGPPISGNTIYF. This chain uses TRBV20-1 with TRBJ1-3; lacking DNA, the TRBD1 call made by TCRdb goes unchecked. The V gene's germline CDR1 is DFQATT and CDR2 SNEGSKA (reference sequence). This CDR3 has 15 residues.

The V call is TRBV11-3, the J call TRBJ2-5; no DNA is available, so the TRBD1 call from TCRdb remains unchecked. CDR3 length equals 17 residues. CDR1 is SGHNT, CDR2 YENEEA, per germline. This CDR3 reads CASSRRQGVNGEETQYF.

The CDR3 sequence: CASSYSDRGRNIQYF. The V call is TRBV6-2 or TRBV6-3, the J call TRBJ2-4; the TCRdb call, TRBD1, lacks DNA for checking. CDR1 is MNHEY, CDR2 SVGEGT, per germline. This CDR3 spans 15 amino acids.

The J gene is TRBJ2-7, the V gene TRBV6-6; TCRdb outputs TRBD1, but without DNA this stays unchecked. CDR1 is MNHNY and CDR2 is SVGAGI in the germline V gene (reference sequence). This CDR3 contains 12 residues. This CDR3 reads CASKPGWREQYF.

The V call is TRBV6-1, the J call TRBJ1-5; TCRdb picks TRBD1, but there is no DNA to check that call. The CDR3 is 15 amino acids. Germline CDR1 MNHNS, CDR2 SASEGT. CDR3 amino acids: CASRETGTNLQPQHF.

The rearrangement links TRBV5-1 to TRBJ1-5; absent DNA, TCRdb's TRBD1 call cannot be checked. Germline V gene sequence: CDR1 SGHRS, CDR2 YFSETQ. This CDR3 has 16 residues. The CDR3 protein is CASSFLRGPSNQPQHF.

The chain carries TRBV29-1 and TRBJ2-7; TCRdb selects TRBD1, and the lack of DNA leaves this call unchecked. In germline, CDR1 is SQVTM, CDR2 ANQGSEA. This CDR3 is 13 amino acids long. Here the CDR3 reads CSVGTAFSYEQYF.

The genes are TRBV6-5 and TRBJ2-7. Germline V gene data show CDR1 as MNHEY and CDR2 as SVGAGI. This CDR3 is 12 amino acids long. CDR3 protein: CASSGNSYEQYF.

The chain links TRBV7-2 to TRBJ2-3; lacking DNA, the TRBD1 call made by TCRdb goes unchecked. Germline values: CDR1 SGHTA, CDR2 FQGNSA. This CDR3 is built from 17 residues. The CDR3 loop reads CASSRTARGRTTDTQYF.

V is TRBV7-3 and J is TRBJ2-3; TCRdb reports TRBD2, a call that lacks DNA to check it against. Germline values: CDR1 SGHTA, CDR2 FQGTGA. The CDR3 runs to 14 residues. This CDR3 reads CASSLGGESDTQYF.

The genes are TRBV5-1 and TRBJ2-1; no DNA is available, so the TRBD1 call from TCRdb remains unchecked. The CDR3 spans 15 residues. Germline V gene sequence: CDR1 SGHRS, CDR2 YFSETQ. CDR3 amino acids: CASSLAQGKRNEQFF.

The CDR3 loop reads CASSMSAGYTF. This rearrangement joins TRBV19 to TRBJ1-2. CDR1 and CDR2 (germline): LNHDA, SQIVND (reference sequence). This CDR3 is built from 11 residues.

This chain's CDR3 is CASSKGNTEAFF. This chain uses TRBV21-1 with TRBJ1-1. TRBV21-1 is classified as a pseudogene. The CDR3 extends over 12 amino acids.

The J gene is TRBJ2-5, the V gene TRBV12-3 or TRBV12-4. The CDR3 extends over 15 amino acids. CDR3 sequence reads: CASSLLVRTKETQYF.

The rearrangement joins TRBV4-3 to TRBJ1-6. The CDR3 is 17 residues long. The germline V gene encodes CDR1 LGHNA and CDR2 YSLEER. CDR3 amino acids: CASSQYSSQGLDSPLHF.

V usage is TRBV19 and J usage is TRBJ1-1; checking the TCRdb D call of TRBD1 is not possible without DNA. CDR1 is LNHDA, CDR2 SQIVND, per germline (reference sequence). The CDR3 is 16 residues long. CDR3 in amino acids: CASSNPRQGFDTEAFF.

The CDR3 protein is CASSRQGGEQYF. The J gene is TRBJ2-7, the V gene TRBV27; TCRdb lists TRBD2, though no DNA is available to test this call. Germline values: CDR1 MNHEY, CDR2 SMNVEV (reference sequence). This CDR3 contains 12 residues.

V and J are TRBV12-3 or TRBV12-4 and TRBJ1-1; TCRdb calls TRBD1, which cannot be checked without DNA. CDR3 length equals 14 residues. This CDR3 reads CASSEGQKNTEAFF.

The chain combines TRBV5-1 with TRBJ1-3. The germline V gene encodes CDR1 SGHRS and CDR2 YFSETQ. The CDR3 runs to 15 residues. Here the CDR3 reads CASSSDRPSGNTIYF. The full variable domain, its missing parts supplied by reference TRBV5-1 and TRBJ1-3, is KAGVTQTPRYLIKTRGQQVTLSCSPISGHRSVSWYQQTPGQGLQFLFEYFSETQRNKGNFPGRFSGRQFSNSRSEMNVSTLELGDSALYLCASSSDRPSGNTIYFGEGSWLTVV.